The TCR beta chain described here comes from a study of blood T cell repertoires in COVID-19. Across the whole study: Specimens from acute and convalescent COVID-19 originated in the United States, Italy and Spain. The cDNA or gDNA used as material had been derived from T cells, B-cell-depleted T cells, or PBMCs.

As originally analysed: Cell counts per sample came from amplifying reference gene primers. Sequencing used immunoSEQ multiplex PCR; TCRdb keeps in-frame clones, though not all of them. The V and J calls and the clone size are those of that table, but D and trimming were determined from the DNA. The sample lists 140,000 or so clones, more than 75% occurring once. This CDR3 spans 13 amino acids. V lost 1 base and J lost 3, with 9 bases in between. Per the germline V gene, CDR1 is GTSNPN and CDR2 is SVGIG (reference sequence). This sequence joins TRBV30 and TRBJ1-1; no clear D. The sequencing sample was made of peripheral blood. The clonotype comes from a woman aged 45 to 65 with active or convalescent COVID-19. CDR3 nucleotide sequence: TGTGCCTGGAGTGAAATAGATGACACTGAAGCTTTCTTT. Translation gives CAWSEIDDTEAFF.